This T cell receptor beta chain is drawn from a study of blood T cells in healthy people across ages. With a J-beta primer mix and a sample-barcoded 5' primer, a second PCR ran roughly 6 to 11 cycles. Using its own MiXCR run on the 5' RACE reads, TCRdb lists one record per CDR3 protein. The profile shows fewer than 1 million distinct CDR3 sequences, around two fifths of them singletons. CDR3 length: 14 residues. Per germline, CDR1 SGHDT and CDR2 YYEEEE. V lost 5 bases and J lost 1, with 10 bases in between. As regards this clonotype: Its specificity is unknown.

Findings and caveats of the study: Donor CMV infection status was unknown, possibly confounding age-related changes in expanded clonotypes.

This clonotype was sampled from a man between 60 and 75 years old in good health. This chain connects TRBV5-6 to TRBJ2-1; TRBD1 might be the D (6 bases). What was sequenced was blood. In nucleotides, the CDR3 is TGTGCCAGCAGTAGGACAGCATCCTACAATGAGCAGTTCTTC. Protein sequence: CASSRTASYNEQFF.